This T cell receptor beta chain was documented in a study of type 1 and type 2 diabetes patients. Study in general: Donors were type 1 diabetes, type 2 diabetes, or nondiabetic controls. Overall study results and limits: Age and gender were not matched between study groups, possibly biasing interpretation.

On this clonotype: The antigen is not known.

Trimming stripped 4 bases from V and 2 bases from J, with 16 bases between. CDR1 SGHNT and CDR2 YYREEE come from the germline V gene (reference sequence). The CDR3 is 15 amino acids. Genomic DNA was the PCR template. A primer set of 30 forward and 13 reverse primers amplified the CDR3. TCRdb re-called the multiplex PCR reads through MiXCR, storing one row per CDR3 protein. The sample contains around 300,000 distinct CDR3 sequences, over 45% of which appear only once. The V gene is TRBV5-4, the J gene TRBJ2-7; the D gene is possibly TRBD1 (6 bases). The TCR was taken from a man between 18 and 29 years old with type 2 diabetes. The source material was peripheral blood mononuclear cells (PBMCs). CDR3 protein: CASSPAGQSPYEQYF. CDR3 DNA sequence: TGTGCCAGCAGCCCGGCAGGACAGTCCCCCTACGAGCAGTACTTC.